The source of this T cell receptor (beta chain) is a study of blood T cell repertoires in COVID-19. Study summary: Samples came from the United States, Italy and Spain, spanning acute and convalescent COVID-19. PBMCs, B-cell-depleted T cells, or T cells provided the cDNA or gDNA that made up the material.

The germline V and J ends were trimmed by 5 bases and 6 bases, with 14 bases remaining between them. Germline loops: CDR1 SGHTA, CDR2 FQGTGA. The CDR3 has 13 residues. Per the original methods: Amplified reference gene primers provided the basis for estimating nucleated cell counts. Profiling relied on immunoSEQ multiplex PCR, and the TCRdb table lists in-frame clones only, not all of them. The DNA was the basis for D and trimming; V, J and clone size are from that table. Of some 120,000 clones detected, roughly 80% appear once; the ten largest clones hold approximately 25%. The sample taken for sequencing was peripheral blood. The chain joins TRBV7-3 to TRBJ2-7; tentatively, D is TRBD1 (6 bases). The TCR sequence derives from a human donor in a cohort sampled during active COVID-19. CDR3 amino acids: CASSTNRVGEQYF. CDR3 DNA: TGTGCCAGCAGCACGAACAGGGTAGGCGAGCAGTACTTC.